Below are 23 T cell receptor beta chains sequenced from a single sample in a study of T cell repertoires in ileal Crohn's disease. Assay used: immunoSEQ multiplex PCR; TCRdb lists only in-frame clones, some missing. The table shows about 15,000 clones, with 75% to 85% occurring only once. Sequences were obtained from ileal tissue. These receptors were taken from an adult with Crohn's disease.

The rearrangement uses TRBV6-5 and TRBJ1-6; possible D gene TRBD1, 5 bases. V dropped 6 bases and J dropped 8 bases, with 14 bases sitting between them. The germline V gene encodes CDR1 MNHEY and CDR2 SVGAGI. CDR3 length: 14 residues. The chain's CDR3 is CASRDSRGHSPLHF. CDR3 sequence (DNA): TGTGCCAGCAGAGACTCAAGGGGTCATTCACCCCTCCACTTT.

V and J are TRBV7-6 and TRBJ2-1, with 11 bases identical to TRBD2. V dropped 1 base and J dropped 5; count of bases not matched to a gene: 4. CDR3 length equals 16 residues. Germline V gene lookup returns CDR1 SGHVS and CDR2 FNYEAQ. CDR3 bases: TGTGCCAGCAGCTTAGTAGCGGGAGGGCCCCACAATGAGCAGTTCTTC. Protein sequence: CASSLVAGGPHNEQFF.

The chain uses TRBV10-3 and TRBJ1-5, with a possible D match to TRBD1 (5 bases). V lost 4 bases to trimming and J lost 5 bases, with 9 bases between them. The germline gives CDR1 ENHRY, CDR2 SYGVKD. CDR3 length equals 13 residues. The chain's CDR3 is CAISGTRDQPQHF. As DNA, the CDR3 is TGTGCCATCAGTGGAACCAGGGATCAGCCCCAGCATTTT.

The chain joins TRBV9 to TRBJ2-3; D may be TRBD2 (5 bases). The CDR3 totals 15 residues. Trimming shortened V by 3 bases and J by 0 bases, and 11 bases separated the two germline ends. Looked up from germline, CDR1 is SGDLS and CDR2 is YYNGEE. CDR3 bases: TGTGCCAGCAGCGGTCTAGCCCCAAGCACAGATACGCAGTATTTT. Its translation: CASSGLAPSTDTQYF.

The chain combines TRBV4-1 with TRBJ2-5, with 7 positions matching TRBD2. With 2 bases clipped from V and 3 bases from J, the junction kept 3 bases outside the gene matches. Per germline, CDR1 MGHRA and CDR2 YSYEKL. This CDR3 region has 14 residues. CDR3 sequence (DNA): TGCGCCAGCAGCCAAATCACTAGCGAAGAGACCCAGTACTTC. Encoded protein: CASSQITSEETQYF.

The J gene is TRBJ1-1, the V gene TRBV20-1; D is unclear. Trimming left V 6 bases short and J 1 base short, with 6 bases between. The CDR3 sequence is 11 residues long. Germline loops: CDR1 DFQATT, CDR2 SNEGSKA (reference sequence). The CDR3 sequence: CSAPGNTEAFF. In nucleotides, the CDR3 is TGCAGTGCCCCAGGGAACACTGAAGCTTTCTTT.

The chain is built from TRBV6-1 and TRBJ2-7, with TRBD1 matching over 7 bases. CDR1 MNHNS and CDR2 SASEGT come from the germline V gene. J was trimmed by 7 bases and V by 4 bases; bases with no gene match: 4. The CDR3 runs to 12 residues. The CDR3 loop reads CASSVGGREQYF. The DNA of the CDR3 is TGTGCCAGCAGTGTAGGGGGCAGGGAGCAGTACTTC.

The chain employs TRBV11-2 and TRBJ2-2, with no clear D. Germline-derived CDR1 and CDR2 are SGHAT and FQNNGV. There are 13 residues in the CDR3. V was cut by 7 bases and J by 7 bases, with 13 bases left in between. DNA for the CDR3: TGTGCCAGCACCCCCACGGTTGGCGGGGAGCTGTTTTTT. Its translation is CASTPTVGGELFF.

DNA of the CDR3: TGTGCCAGCAGTCCTAGACAGGGTCCGGCCTATGGCTACACCTTC. Translating it yields CASSPRQGPAYGYTF. The chain carries TRBV27 and TRBJ1-2; 7 bases are shared with TRBD1. There are 15 residues in the CDR3. From germline, CDR1 is MNHEY and CDR2 SMNVEV (reference sequence). Germline trimming cut 5 bases from V and 4 bases from J; bases unmatched to any gene: 10.

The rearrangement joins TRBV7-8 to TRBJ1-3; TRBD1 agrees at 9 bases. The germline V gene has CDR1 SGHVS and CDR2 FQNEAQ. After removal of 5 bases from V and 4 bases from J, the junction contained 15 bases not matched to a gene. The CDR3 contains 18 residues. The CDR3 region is CASSRDRVRKAGGNTIYF. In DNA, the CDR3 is TGTGCCAGCAGCCGGGACAGGGTTAGAAAGGCGGGCGGAAACACCATATATTTT.

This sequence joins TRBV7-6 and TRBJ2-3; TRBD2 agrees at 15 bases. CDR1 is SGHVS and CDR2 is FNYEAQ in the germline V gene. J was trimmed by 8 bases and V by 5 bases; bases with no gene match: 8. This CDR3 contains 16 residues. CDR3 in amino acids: CASSLGLAGGSGTQYF. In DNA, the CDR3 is TGTGCCAGCAGCCTCGGACTAGCGGGGGGGTCGGGTACGCAGTATTTT.

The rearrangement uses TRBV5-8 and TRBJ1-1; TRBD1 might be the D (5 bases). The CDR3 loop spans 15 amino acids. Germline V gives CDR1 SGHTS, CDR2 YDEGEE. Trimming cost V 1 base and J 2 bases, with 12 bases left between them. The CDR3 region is CASSLRRGGNTEAFF. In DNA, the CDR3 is TGTGCCAGCAGCTTGCGTAGGGGAGGAAACACTGAAGCTTTCTTT.

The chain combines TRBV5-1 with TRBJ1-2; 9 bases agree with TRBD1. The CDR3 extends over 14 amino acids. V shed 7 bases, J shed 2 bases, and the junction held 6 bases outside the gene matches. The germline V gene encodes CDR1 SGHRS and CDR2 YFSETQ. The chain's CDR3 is CASSQGARNYGYTF. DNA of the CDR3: TGCGCCAGCTCACAGGGGGCCAGGAACTATGGCTACACCTTC.

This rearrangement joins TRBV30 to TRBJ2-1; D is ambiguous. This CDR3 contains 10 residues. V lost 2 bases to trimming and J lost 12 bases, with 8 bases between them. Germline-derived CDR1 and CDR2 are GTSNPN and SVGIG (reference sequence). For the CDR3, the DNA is TGTGCCTGGAGTAAGTCAGGGCAGTTCTTC. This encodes CAWSKSGQFF.

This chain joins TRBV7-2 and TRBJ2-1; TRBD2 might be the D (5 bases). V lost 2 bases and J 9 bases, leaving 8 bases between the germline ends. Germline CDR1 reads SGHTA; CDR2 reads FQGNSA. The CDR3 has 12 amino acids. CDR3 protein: CASSLLAREQFF. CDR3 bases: TGTGCCAGCAGCTTACTAGCTCGTGAGCAGTTCTTC.

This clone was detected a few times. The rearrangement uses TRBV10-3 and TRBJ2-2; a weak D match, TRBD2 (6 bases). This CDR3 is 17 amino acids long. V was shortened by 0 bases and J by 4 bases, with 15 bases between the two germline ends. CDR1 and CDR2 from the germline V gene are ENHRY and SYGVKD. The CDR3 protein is CAISESRTGAGTGELFF. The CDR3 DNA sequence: TGTGCCATCAGTGAGTCCCGGACGGGAGCGGGCACCGGGGAGCTGTTTTTT.

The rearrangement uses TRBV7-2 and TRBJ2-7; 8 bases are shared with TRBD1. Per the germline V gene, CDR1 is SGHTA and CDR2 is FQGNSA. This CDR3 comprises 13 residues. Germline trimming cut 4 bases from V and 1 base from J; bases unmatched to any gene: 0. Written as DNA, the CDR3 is TGTGCCAGCAGCTACAGGGGGTCCTACGAGCAGTACTTC. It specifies CASSYRGSYEQYF.

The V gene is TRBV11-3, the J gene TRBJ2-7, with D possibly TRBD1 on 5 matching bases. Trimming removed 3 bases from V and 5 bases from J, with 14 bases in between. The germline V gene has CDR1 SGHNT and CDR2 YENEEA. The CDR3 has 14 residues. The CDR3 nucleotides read TGTGCCAGCAGCTTTGGTCAGGGCAACGACGAGCAGTACTTC. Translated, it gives CASSFGQGNDEQYF. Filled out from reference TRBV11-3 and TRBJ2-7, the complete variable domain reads EAGVVQSPRYKIIEKKQPVAFWCNPISGHNTLYWYLQNLGQGPELLIRYENEEAVDDSQLPKDRFSAERLKGVDSTLKIQPAELGDSAVYLCASSFGQGNDEQYFGPGTRLTVT.

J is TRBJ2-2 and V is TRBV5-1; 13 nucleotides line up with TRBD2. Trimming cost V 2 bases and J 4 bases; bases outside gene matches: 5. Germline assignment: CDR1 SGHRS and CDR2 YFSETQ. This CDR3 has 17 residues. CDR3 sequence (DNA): TGCGCCAGCAGCTTCGGACTAGCGGGAGTCTTCACCGGGGAGCTGTTTTTT. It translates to CASSFGLAGVFTGELFF. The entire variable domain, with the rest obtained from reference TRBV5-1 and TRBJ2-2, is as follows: KAGVTQTPRYLIKTRGQQVTLSCSPISGHRSVSWYQQTPGQGLQFLFEYFSETQRNKGNFPGRFSGRQFSNSRSEMNVSTLELGDSALYLCASSFGLAGVFTGELFFGEGSRLTVL.

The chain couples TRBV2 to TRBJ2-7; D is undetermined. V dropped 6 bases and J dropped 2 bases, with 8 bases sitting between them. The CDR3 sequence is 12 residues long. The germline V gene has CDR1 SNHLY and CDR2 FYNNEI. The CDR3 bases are TGTGCCAGCAGGAGAGGCCCCTACGAGCAGTACTTC. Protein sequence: CASRRGPYEQYF.

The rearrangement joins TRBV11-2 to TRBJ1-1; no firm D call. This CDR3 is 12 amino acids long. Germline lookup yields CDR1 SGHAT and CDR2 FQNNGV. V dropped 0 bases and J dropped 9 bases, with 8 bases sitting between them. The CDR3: CASSLDRLKAFF. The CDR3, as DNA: TGTGCCAGCAGCTTAGACCGTCTTAAAGCTTTCTTT.

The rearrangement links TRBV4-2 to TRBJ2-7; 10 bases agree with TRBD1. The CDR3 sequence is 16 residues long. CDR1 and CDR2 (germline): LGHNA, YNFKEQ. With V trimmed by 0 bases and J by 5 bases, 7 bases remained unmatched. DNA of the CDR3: TGTGCCAGCAGCCAAGACGAGCGACAGGGGGCCCACGAGCAGTACTTC. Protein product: CASSQDERQGAHEQYF.

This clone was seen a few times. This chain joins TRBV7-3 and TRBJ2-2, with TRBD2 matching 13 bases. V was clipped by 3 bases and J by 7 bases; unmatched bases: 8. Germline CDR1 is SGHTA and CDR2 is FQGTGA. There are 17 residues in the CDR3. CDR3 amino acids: CASSLIGLAGAGGELFF. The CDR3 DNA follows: TGTGCCAGCAGCTTGATTGGACTAGCGGGAGCTGGCGGGGAGCTGTTTTTT.